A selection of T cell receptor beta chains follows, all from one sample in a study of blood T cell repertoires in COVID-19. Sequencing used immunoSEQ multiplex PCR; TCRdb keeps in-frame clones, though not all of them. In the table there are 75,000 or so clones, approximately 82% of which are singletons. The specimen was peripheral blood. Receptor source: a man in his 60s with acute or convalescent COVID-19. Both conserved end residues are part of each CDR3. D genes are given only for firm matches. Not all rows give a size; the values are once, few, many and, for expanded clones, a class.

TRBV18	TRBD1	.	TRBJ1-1	TGTGCCAGCTCAGAGGGACAGATCATGAACACTGAAGCTTTCTTT	CASSEGQIMNTEAFF
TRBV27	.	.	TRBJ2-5	TGTGCCAGCAGTTTAGGGCAGGCCCTCCAAGAGACCCAGTACTTC	CASSLGQALQETQYF
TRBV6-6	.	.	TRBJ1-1	TGTGCCAGCAGTTACCCGTCGGGTCAGAAGAACACTGAAGCTTTCTTT	CASSYPSGQKNTEAFF
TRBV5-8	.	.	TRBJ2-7	TGTGCCAGCAGCAGGACTGGCCCCTACGAGCAGTACTTC	CASSRTGPYEQYF
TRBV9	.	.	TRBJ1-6	TGTGCCAGCAGCTCCCGTAATTCACCCCTCCACTTT	CASSSRNSPLHF
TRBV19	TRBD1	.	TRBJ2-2	TGTGCCAGTAGTTCAGGGGGCGCGGGCACCGGGGAGCTGTTTTTT	CASSSGGAGTGELFF
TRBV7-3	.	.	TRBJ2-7	TGTGCCAGCAGCTTAGGGGACTCCTTAGAGGACTACGAGCAGTACTTC	CASSLGDSLEDYEQYF
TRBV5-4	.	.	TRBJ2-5	TGTGCCAGCAGCTCGGATCGGGGAACTTTCAGGAAGACCCAGTACTTC	CASSSDRGTFRKTQYF
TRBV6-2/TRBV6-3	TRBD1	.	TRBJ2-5	TGTGCCAGCAGTTACTATGGACAGGACAAGACCCAGTACTTC	CASSYYGQDKTQYF
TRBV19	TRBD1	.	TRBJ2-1	TGTGCCAGTAGAGCCGGGACAGGGTTGATAAATGAGCAGTTCTTC	CASRAGTGLINEQFF
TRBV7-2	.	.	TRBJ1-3	TGTGCCAGCAGCTTCCGACAGGGAAACACCATATATTTT	CASSFRQGNTIYF
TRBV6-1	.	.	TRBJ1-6	TGTGCCAGCAGTGAACGGACTGGAGGACCGGGCTCCTCACCCCTCCACTTT	CASSERTGGPGSSPLHF
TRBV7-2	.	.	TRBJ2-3	TGTGCCAGCAGCTTAGTAGAAGGGGCAGATACGCAGTATTTT	CASSLVEGADTQYF
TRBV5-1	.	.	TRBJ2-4	TGCGCCAGCAGCGGACTAGCCAAAAACATTCAGTACTTC	CASSGLAKNIQYF
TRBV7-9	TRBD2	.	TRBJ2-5	TGTGCCAGCAGCTTAGTAGCGACTAGCGGGGGGCAAGAGACCCAGTACTTC	CASSLVATSGGQETQYF
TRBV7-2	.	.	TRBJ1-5	TGTGCCAGCAGCCCGCTAAGGGGCTCCAATCAGCCCCAGCATTTT	CASSPLRGSNQPQHF
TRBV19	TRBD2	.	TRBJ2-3	TGTGCCACCGGACTAGGTAGCACAGATACGCAGTATTTT	CATGLGSTDTQYF
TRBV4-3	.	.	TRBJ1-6	TGCGCCAGCAGCCAAGACGGGACTCGGGGGAGCCCCCTCCACTTT	CASSQDGTRGSPLHF
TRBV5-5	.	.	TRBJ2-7	TGTGCCAGCAGCCAATACGGGAGCTCCTACGAGCAGTACTTC	CASSQYGSSYEQYF
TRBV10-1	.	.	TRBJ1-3	TGCGCCAGCAGTGAGTCGAGAGGAAGCTCTGGAAACACCATATATTTT	CASSESRGSSGNTIYF
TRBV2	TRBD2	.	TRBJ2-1	TGTGCCAGCAGTGAACGGCTAGCGGGAGGGCCATCTCACAATGAGCAGTTCTTC	CASSERLAGGPSHNEQFF
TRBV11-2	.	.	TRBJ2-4	TGTGCCAGCAGCTTAGGATGGGACACCAAAAACATTCAGTACTTC	CASSLGWDTKNIQYF
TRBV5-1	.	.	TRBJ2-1	TGCGCCAGCAGCTTACTGACAGTTAAGAATGAGCAGTTCTTC	CASSLLTVKNEQFF
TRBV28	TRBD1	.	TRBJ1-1	TGTGCCAGCAGCATTTCAGGGGGCATGAACACTGAAGCTTTCTTT	CASSISGGMNTEAFF
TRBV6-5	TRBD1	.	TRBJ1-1	TGTGCCAGCAGCCAACGGACAGGGGTGGACACTGAAGCTTTCTTT	CASSQRTGVDTEAFF
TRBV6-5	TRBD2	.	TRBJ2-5	TGTGCCATCGGGACTAGCGGGAGGACCCAGTACTTC	CAIGTSGRTQYF
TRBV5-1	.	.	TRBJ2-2	TGCGCCAGCAGCTTTGATAGCGGCGCCGGGGAGCTGTTTTTT	CASSFDSGAGELFF
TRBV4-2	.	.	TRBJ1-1	TGTGCCAGCAGCCAAGGGGAGGGGAGGATCACTGAAGCTTTCTTT	CASSQGEGRITEAFF
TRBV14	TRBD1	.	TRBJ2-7	TGTGCCAGCAGCCGGGGACAGGGGTCTTACTCCTACGAGCAGTACTTC	CASSRGQGSYSYEQYF
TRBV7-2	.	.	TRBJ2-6	TGTGCCAGCAGCTTGTATGGGAGTCGTGGGGCCAACGTCCTGACTTTC	CASSLYGSRGANVLTF
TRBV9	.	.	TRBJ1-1	TGTGCCAGCAGCGTAGAACAGGTACGCACTGAAGCTTTCTTT	CASSVEQVRTEAFF
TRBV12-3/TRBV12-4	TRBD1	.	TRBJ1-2	TGTGCCAGCAGCAAAACAGGGGCAGGTGGCTACACCTTC	CASSKTGAGGYTF
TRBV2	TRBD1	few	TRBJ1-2	TGTGCCAGCAGTGAAGCGCGGACAGGTCTCTGGGGCTACACCTTC	CASSEARTGLWGYTF
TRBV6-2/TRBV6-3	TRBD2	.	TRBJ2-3	TGTGCCAGCAGTTGGTGGGGACTAGCGTCAGATACGCAGTATTTT	CASSWWGLASDTQYF
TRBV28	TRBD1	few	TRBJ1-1	TGTGCCAGCAAGACAGGGTTCTTCGCTTTCTTT	CASKTGFFAFF
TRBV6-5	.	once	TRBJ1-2	TGTGCCAGCAGTTACGACCCTACAGCTAACTATGGCTACACCTTC	CASSYDPTANYGYTF
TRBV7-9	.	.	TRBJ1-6	TGTGCCAGCAGCTTGCAGGGTTGGGAGGGTTCGGCCCTCCACTTT	CASSLQGWEGSALHF
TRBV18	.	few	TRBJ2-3	TGTGCCAGCTCACCACCAGGGACACCGAACACAGATACGCAGTATTTT	CASSPPGTPNTDTQYF
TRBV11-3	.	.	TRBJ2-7	TGTGCCAGCAGCCCCACAGGGAGGGGATACTACGAGCAGTACTTC	CASSPTGRGYYEQYF
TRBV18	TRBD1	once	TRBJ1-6	TGTGCCAGCTCACGTACAGGGGACCATAATTCACCCCTCCACTTT	CASSRTGDHNSPLHF